A single sample is the source of the 25 T cell receptor beta chains below, sequenced in a study of blood T cell repertoires in COVID-19. Assay used: immunoSEQ multiplex PCR; TCRdb lists only in-frame clones, some missing. The profile shows roughly 64,000 clones, roughly 75% of them singletons. What was sequenced was peripheral blood. All receptors derive from a man between 60 and 75 years old with COVID-19, enrolled during active disease.

The V gene is TRBV11-2, the J gene TRBJ1-5; D is unresolved. Germline CDR1 reads SGHAT; CDR2 reads FQNNGV. The CDR3 has 15 amino acids. V dropped 5 bases and J dropped 0 bases, with 11 bases sitting between them. CDR3 amino acids: CASSPTRGSNQPQHF. The CDR3 nucleotides are TGTGCCAGCAGCCCGACGCGGGGTAGCAATCAGCCCCAGCATTTT.

This clone has only one observation. V gene TRBV3-1 (or the pseudogene TRBV3-2) combines with J gene TRBJ2-1, with D possibly matching TRBD2 (6 bases). Germline CDR1 and CDR2: LGHDT and YNNKEL (reference sequence). Trimming took 0 bases from V and 10 from J, leaving 13 bases between them. The CDR3 is 14 residues long. The CDR3 here is CASSQDRTTREQFF. CDR3 nucleotides: TGTGCCAGCAGCCAAGATCGGACTACCAGGGAGCAGTTCTTC.

J is TRBJ1-2 and V is TRBV29-1, with D tentatively TRBD1 (5 bases). CDR1 is SQVTM, CDR2 ANQGSEA, per germline. V was pared by 2 bases and J by 5 bases, with 12 bases between. This CDR3 region has 13 residues. The CDR3 nucleotides read TGCAGCGTTGAAAGCGGGACGGTGTATGGCTACACCTTC. Translated: CSVESGTVYGYTF.

The gene calls are TRBV10-1 and TRBJ2-2, with D tentatively TRBD2 (7 bases). The germline V and J ends were trimmed by 0 bases and 5 bases, with 10 bases remaining between them. The CDR3 is 15 residues long. Per germline, CDR1 WNHNN and CDR2 SYGVQD (reference sequence). For the CDR3, the DNA is TGCGCCAGCAGTGAGTCCAGGGGAGGGACCGGGGAGCTGTTTTTT. Translating it yields CASSESRGGTGELFF.

CDR3 loop: CASSFRAGVYTF. Here the CDR3 DNA reads TGTGCCAGCAGTTTCCGTGCAGGGGTCTACACCTTC. The chain recombines TRBV28 with TRBJ1-2, with a tentative D call TRBD1 (6 bases). The CDR3 sequence is 12 residues long. CDR1 is MDHEN, CDR2 SYDVKM, per germline. V lost 3 bases to trimming and J lost 10 bases, with 12 bases between them.

This clone has only one observation. This chain connects TRBV7-2 to TRBJ2-3, with 10 bases identical to TRBD2. CDR3 length: 15 residues. Germline V gene data show CDR1 as SGHTA and CDR2 as FQGNSA. After removal of 7 bases from V and 2 bases from J, the junction contained 6 bases not matched to a gene. The CDR3: CASKGLAVYTDTQYF. The CDR3 nucleotides are TGTGCCAGCAAAGGACTAGCGGTATACACAGATACGCAGTATTTT.

This rearrangement joins TRBV11-2 to TRBJ1-4; 7 bases are shared with TRBD1. The J segment lost 7 bases and the V segment lost 4 bases, leaving 9 bases of the junction unmatched. From germline, CDR1 is SGHAT and CDR2 FQNNGV. This CDR3 region has 15 residues. CDR3 nucleotide sequence: TGTGCCAGCAGCTCTCCCCGGACAGGAGGTGAAAAACTGTTTTTT. It translates to CASSSPRTGGEKLFF. The variable domain in full, completed from reference TRBV11-2 and TRBJ1-4, reads EAGVAQSPRYKIIEKRQSVAFWCNPISGHATLYWYQQILGQGPKLLIQFQNNGVVDDSQLPKDRFSAERLKGVDSTLKIQPAKLEDSAVYLCASSSPRTGGEKLFFGSGTQLSVL.

The rearrangement uses TRBV11-3 and TRBJ2-3; 16 bases agree with TRBD2. With 5 bases clipped from V and 3 bases from J, the junction kept 5 bases outside the gene matches. The germline V gene has CDR1 SGHNT and CDR2 YENEEA. This CDR3 spans 17 amino acids. CDR3 protein: CASSIGTSGRATDTQYF. CDR3 coding DNA: TGTGCCAGCAGCATCGGGACTAGCGGGAGGGCGACAGATACGCAGTATTTT.

J is TRBJ1-5 and V is TRBV6-5; D is unresolved. Germline loops: CDR1 MNHEY, CDR2 SVGAGI. V dropped 8 bases and J dropped 0 bases, with 11 bases sitting between them. CDR3 size: 14 residues. DNA of the CDR3: TGTGCCAGCGCTCGCCAGTATAGCAATCAGCCCCAGCATTTT. Its protein is CASARQYSNQPQHF.

The V and J genes are TRBV30 and TRBJ2-4, with 7 positions matching TRBD1. The CDR3 runs to 13 residues. The germline V gene has CDR1 GTSNPN and CDR2 SVGIG (reference sequence). V lost 5 bases to trimming and J lost 4 bases; unmatched junction nucleotides: 5. The DNA for the CDR3 is TGTGCCTGGGAACCGGGACAGAAAAACATTCAGTACTTC. Amino acid sequence: CAWEPGQKNIQYF.

V gene TRBV6-1 combines with J gene TRBJ2-1; no definite D call. Looked up from germline, CDR1 is MNHNS and CDR2 is SASEGT. The V end lost 3 bases, the J end lost 7 bases, and 7 bases lay between the germline ends. CDR3 length: 12 amino acids. The CDR3 here is CASSDTRNEQFF. CDR3 DNA: TGTGCCAGCAGTGACACCAGGAATGAGCAGTTCTTC.

This clone was found a few times. The chain joins TRBV28 to TRBJ2-1; the D gene is possibly TRBD1 (5 bases). Deletions cut 2 bases from V and 8 bases from J, with 13 bases between. CDR3 length equals 14 residues. Germline values: CDR1 MDHEN, CDR2 SYDVKM. CDR3 DNA: TGTGCCAGCAGTTTACCGCAGGGTCAGGATGAGCAGTTCTTC. As protein: CASSLPQGQDEQFF.

This chain joins TRBV4-1 and TRBJ1-1; the match to TRBD1 covers 11 bases. Germline V gene lookup returns CDR1 MGHRA and CDR2 YSYEKL. Trimming removed 1 base from V and 4 bases from J; junction bases left unmatched: 5. The CDR3 contains 16 residues. This chain's CDR3 is CASSQVLGTGGTEAFF. DNA for the CDR3: TGCGCCAGCAGCCAAGTACTAGGGACAGGGGGCACTGAAGCTTTCTTT.

The V and J genes are TRBV30 and TRBJ2-3; D not certain. This CDR3 contains 11 residues. With 0 bases removed from V and 8 bases from J, the gap between germline ends came to 6 bases. Germline V gives CDR1 GTSNPN, CDR2 SVGIG (reference sequence). The CDR3 bases are TGTGCCTGGAGTGTACCGGGTACGCAGTATTTT. Its translation is CAWSVPGTQYF.

The genes are TRBV5-4 and TRBJ2-7; 9 nucleotides line up with TRBD2. The CDR3 extends over 16 amino acids. The V segment lost 3 bases and the J segment 2 bases; nucleotides outside the gene matches: 9. Germline values: CDR1 SGHNT, CDR2 YYREEE (reference sequence). In DNA form, the CDR3 reads TGTGCCAGCAGCTGGGGCTCGCGGGGGGGGACCTACGAGCAGTACTTC. The encoded protein is CASSWGSRGGTYEQYF.

This clone was seen just once. V and J are TRBV5-1 and TRBJ1-1; the match to TRBD1 covers 8 bases. Germline V gene lookup returns CDR1 SGHRS and CDR2 YFSETQ. V was pared by 3 bases and J by 0 bases, with 4 bases of the junction left unmatched. This CDR3 is 15 amino acids long. The CDR3 DNA sequence: TGCGCCAGCAGCTCCGGGACAGGATTGAACACTGAAGCTTTCTTT. The encoded protein is CASSSGTGLNTEAFF.

V gene TRBV6-5 combines with J gene TRBJ1-6; D unresolved. The CDR3 is made up of 13 amino acids. CDR1 is MNHEY, CDR2 SVGAGI, per germline. Trimming shortened V by 4 bases and J by 9 bases, and 10 bases separated the two germline ends. The CDR3, as DNA: TGTGCCAGCAGTTCCGGACTTGGTTCACCCCTCCACTTT. It translates to CASSSGLGSPLHF.

V is TRBV19 and J is TRBJ1-1; D perhaps matches TRBD1 (6 bases). Trimming pared 3 bases from V and 0 bases from J, leaving 14 bases between. Germline CDR1 and CDR2: LNHDA and SQIVND (reference sequence). The CDR3 consists of 16 residues. The CDR3 DNA follows: TGTGCCAGTAGTATTACAGGGCTCGGGCTGAACACTGAAGCTTTCTTT. This gives the protein CASSITGLGLNTEAFF.

The chain employs TRBV5-1 and TRBJ2-2; the D gene is possibly TRBD2 (6 bases). Germline V gives CDR1 SGHRS, CDR2 YFSETQ. The V end was cut by 2 bases, the J end by 8 bases, with 13 bases between. The CDR3 has 14 amino acids. The CDR3: CASSFSGLTGELFF. CDR3 bases: TGCGCCAGCAGCTTCAGCGGGTTAACAGGGGAGCTGTTTTTT. The full variable domain, rest sourced from reference TRBV5-1 and TRBJ2-2, is KAGVTQTPRYLIKTRGQQVTLSCSPISGHRSVSWYQQTPGQGLQFLFEYFSETQRNKGNFPGRFSGRQFSNSRSEMNVSTLELGDSALYLCASSFSGLTGELFFGEGSRLTVL.

The genes are TRBV5-1 and TRBJ1-6, with 7 nucleotides matching TRBD1. This CDR3 is built from 15 residues. The germline V gene encodes CDR1 SGHRS and CDR2 YFSETQ. V was clipped by 7 bases and J by 10 bases; unmatched bases: 14. The CDR3 spells CASAAGQNTLSPLHF. CDR3 sequence (DNA): TGCGCCAGCGCGGCGGGACAGAACACCTTATCACCCCTCCACTTT.

J is TRBJ1-3 and V is TRBV2; no firm D call. The CDR3 has 14 amino acids. The germline CDR1 and CDR2 sequences are SNHLY and FYNNEI. Trimming pared 1 base from V and 3 bases from J, leaving 7 bases between. CDR3 residues: CASSEGRGGNTIYF. CDR3 sequence (DNA): TGTGCCAGCAGTGAAGGTCGGGGTGGAAACACCATATATTTT.

This chain joins TRBV2 and TRBJ1-3; D is ambiguous. This CDR3 is built from 14 residues. The V end was cut by 9 bases, the J end by 0 bases, with 12 bases between. Germline V gene sequence: CDR1 SNHLY, CDR2 FYNNEI. The CDR3 sequence is CASRREISGNTIYF. The CDR3 nucleotides read TGTGCCAGTCGACGGGAAATCTCTGGAAACACCATATATTTT.

The chain recombines TRBV30 with TRBJ2-5, with TRBD2 identical over 14 bases. With 0 bases clipped from V and 1 base from J, the junction kept 1 base outside the gene matches. The CDR3 contains 16 residues. CDR1 and CDR2 (germline): GTSNPN, SVGIG (reference sequence). This CDR3 reads CAWSVGTSGGQETQYF. CDR3 bases: TGTGCCTGGAGTGTCGGGACTAGCGGGGGCCAAGAGACCCAGTACTTC.

This clone was observed once. The chain joins TRBV7-2 to TRBJ1-1, with a possible D match to TRBD1 (6 bases). The CDR3 spans 14 residues. Germline V gene sequence: CDR1 SGHTA, CDR2 FQGNSA. Trimming took 3 bases from V and 6 from J, leaving 14 bases between them. The CDR3 sequence: CASSFRDTRAEAFF. The CDR3 region has the DNA TGTGCCAGCAGCTTCCGGGACACGAGGGCTGAAGCTTTCTTT.

The chain joins TRBV6-8 to TRBJ2-7; 8 nucleotides line up with TRBD2. Gene TRBJ2-1 matches the end of the DNA better, so the J call may be wrong. CDR3 length equals 20 residues. Per the germline V gene, CDR1 is MNHGY and CDR2 is SAAAGT. The CDR3 loop is CASSYTTPQPPGLGDDEQFF. The DNA of the CDR3 is TGTGCCAGCAGTTACACAACACCACAACCTCCGGGACTAGGGGACGATGAGCAGTTCTTC.